This TCR beta chain comes out of a study of brain T cells in children with intractable seizures. General study findings and limits: Clones missing pre-surgery may reflect undersampling of that blood sample. Only CDR3 sequence similarity suggested viral specificity, without known HCMV serostatus.

Trimming stripped 6 bases from V and 0 bases from J, with 9 bases between. The CDR3 has 13 residues. CDR1 and CDR2 (germline): LGHDT, YNNKEL (reference sequence). Noted time point: blood from clinic visit 5 months post-surgery; TSC patient then seizure free. The sequenced cases were selected for having the highest brain T cell transcript signatures. At least one anti-epileptic drug was given before surgery. Assay: immunoSEQ multiplex PCR; the TCRdb copy retains only in-frame clones and omits some. The table lists 300,000 to 400,000 clones, 93% of them singletons. As regards this clone: Its cognate antigen is unknown.

The receptor was derived from a boy in the first two years of life with tuberous sclerosis and intractable seizures. The J gene is TRBJ2-7, the V gene TRBV3-1 (or the pseudogene TRBV3-2), with a tentative D call TRBD2 (5 bases). The sample in question was peripheral blood, obtained more than 4 months after surgery. CDR3 region: CASRRGTSYEQYF. In DNA form, the CDR3 reads TGTGCCAGCAGACGGGGTACCTCCTACGAGCAGTACTTC.